The T cell receptor beta chain under discussion was sequenced for a study of T-cell memory formation after mild COVID-19. Across the whole study: Largely donor-specific TCR clusters were found.

Sample barcodes and UMIs were carried by the TCR alpha and TCR beta cDNA libraries that 5'RACE generated with constant-segment primers. TCRdb re-called the 5' RACE reads with MiXCR, one entry per CDR3 protein. Here the sample spans under 400,000 distinct CDR3 sequences, 28% being singletons. General observations from the study: Later expanders leaned CD4+, whereas clones that contracted between day 15 and 85 were balanced CD4/CD8.

V was pared by 2 bases and J by 5 bases, with 10 bases between. Germline-derived CDR1 and CDR2 are SGHRS and YFSETQ. The CDR3 runs 14 residues. Worth noting for this clonotype: The antigen is unknown.

The receptor was isolated from an adult woman who had mild COVID-19 (a few samples of this study predate the infection). Cell type and time point are not known. The sequenced material came from PBMCs or a T cell subset sorted from them (not recorded which). The chain combines TRBV5-1 with TRBJ2-2, with D perhaps TRBD2 (5 bases). CDR3 in amino acids: CASSFPGRTGELFF. The CDR3 DNA sequence: TGCGCCAGCAGCTTCCCGGGAAGGACCGGGGAGCTGTTTTTT.